The 25 T cell receptor beta chains listed next were all sequenced from one sample in a study of CD8+CD57+ T cells in acquired aplastic anemia. The authors sequenced patients whose flow cytometry had shown CD8+CD57+ cell expansion. The TCR beta profiling, which covered VDJ combination and CDR3 sequence, was carried out using genomic DNA as the template. From the reads, TCRdb called clonotypes with MiXCR, one entry per CDR3 protein. The sample lists hundreds of thousands of distinct CDR3 sequences; over 25% were seen once. The sample consisted of sorted CD4+, CD8+, or CD8+CD57+ T cells (not recorded which) from PBMCs. The origin of the receptors is a human donor with aplastic anemia.

This clonotype was observed once. The rearrangement links TRBV9 to TRBJ2-3; 7 nucleotides align to TRBD1. The CDR3 extends over 15 amino acids. Germline-derived CDR1 and CDR2 are SGDLS and YYNGEE. Trimming took 3 bases from V and 1 from J; bases not matched to a gene: 5. DNA of the CDR3: TGTGCCAGCAGCGAAGGACAGGACGGCACAGATACGCAGTATTTT. Translation: CASSEGQDGTDTQYF. The full variable domain, with the rest looked up from reference TRBV9 and TRBJ2-3, is DSGVTQTPKHLITATGQRVTLRCSPRSGDLSVYWYQQSLDQGLQFLIQYYNGEERAKGNILERFSAQQFPDLHSELNLSSLELGDSALYFCASSEGQDGTDTQYFGPGTRLTVL.

The genes are TRBV6-1 and TRBJ1-2, with TRBD1 identical over 7 bases. The ends lost 5 bases at V and 0 bases at J; junction bases unmatched: 12. The CDR3 runs to 17 residues. Germline V gene lookup returns CDR1 MNHNS and CDR2 SASEGT. CDR3 protein: CASSKPGQLNTNYGYTF. In nucleotides, the CDR3 is TGTGCCAGCAGTAAGCCGGGACAGCTCAATACTAACTATGGCTACACCTTC.

This clonotype has a handful of counts. This chain links TRBV9 with TRBJ1-3; possible D gene TRBD1, 5 bases. Deletions cut 3 bases from V and 0 bases from J, with 7 bases between. CDR3 length: 14 amino acids. In germline, CDR1 is SGDLS, CDR2 YYNGEE. In DNA, the CDR3 is TGTGCCAGCAGCGCAGGGACCTCTGGAAACACCATATATTTT. Translating it yields CASSAGTSGNTIYF.

This CDR3 reads CASREQAHYGYTF. The CDR3 DNA sequence: TGTGCCAGCAGAGAACAGGCCCACTATGGCTACACCTTC. The chain combines TRBV25-1 with TRBJ1-2; D may be TRBD1 (5 bases). Trimming removed 6 bases at V and 3 bases at J, with 11 bases between. The CDR3 totals 13 residues. In germline, CDR1 is MGHDK, CDR2 SYGVNS.

CDR3 coding DNA: TGTGCCAGCAGCTTAGGACAATTTAGTTTCCTTTTCTTT. Translation: CASSLGQFSFLFF. This rearrangement joins TRBV7-6 to TRBJ1-1; no firm D call. Germline values: CDR1 SGHVS, CDR2 FNYEAQ. V dropped 1 base and J dropped 13 bases, with 16 bases sitting between them. The CDR3 runs 13 residues.

The V gene is TRBV4-2, the J gene TRBJ2-2, with a possible D match to TRBD2 (5 bases). This CDR3 is built from 16 residues. V gave up 0 bases and J gave up 0 bases, with 8 bases separating them. Germline CDR1 reads LGHNA; CDR2 reads YNFKEQ. The CDR3 sequence is CASSQDDYTNTGELFF. The CDR3 DNA sequence: TGTGCCAGCAGCCAAGACGACTATACGAACACCGGGGAGCTGTTTTTT.

V usage is TRBV4-2 and J usage is TRBJ1-3; 9 bases are shared with TRBD1. The trim removed 1 base at V and 4 bases at J, leaving 11 bases unmatched. This CDR3 region has 18 residues. Looked up from germline, CDR1 is LGHNA and CDR2 is YNFKEQ. In nucleotides, the CDR3 is TGTGCCAGCAGCCAAGTATCTACAGGGGGCGTTTCGGGAAACACCATATATTTT. It is translated as CASSQVSTGGVSGNTIYF.

The sample holds many counts of this clonotype. The chain recombines TRBV15 with TRBJ2-1; the D is unclear. Trimming took 7 bases from V and 0 from J, leaving 10 bases between them. In germline, CDR1 is LNHNV, CDR2 YYDKDF (reference sequence). The CDR3 spans 14 residues. The CDR3 region is CATMRRSSYNEQFF. The CDR3 region has the DNA TGTGCCACCATGCGGCGGTCCTCCTACAATGAGCAGTTCTTC.

This clonotype was counted at least ten times. The CDR3 DNA reads TGTGCCAGCAGCGGGGACAGTCTATATGGCTACACCTTC. The encoded protein is CASSGDSLYGYTF. The chain combines TRBV2 with TRBJ1-2, with 7 bases aligning to TRBD1. CDR1 SNHLY and CDR2 FYNNEI come from the germline V gene. The CDR3 is 13 residues long. V trimming: 6 bases; J trimming: 5 bases; junction bases outside the gene matches: 6.

This clonotype appeared once. The chain uses TRBV6-5 and TRBJ1-1; D gene uncertain. From germline, CDR1 is MNHEY and CDR2 SVGAGI. The CDR3 contains 14 residues. Trimming removed 0 bases at V and 10 bases at J, with 15 bases between. This chain's CDR3 is CASSYSWVKPGAFF. DNA of the CDR3: TGTGCCAGCAGTTACTCTTGGGTAAAACCTGGAGCTTTCTTT.

V is TRBV2 and J is TRBJ2-1; D perhaps matches TRBD1 (6 bases). Trimming left V 6 bases short and J 0 bases short, with 12 bases between. The CDR3 loop spans 15 amino acids. The germline gives CDR1 SNHLY, CDR2 FYNNEI. CDR3 region: CASSHGQSSYNEQFF. The CDR3, as DNA: TGTGCCAGCAGCCATGGACAGAGCTCCTACAATGAGCAGTTCTTC.

V usage is TRBV10-2 and J usage is TRBJ1-2; TRBD1 matches at 11 bases. The germline gives CDR1 WSHSY, CDR2 SAAADI. Unmatched junction bases numbered 7, after V lost 6 bases and J lost 1 base. The CDR3 loop spans 16 amino acids. The CDR3 nucleotides read TGCGCCAGCAGCGTTGGACAGGGGGCCAGTAACTATGGCTACACCTTC. It translates to CASSVGQGASNYGYTF.

This clonotype was counted ten times or more. The chain uses TRBV20-1 and TRBJ2-3, with 7 bases identical to TRBD2. CDR3 length: 13 amino acids. Looked up from germline, CDR1 is DFQATT and CDR2 is SNEGSKA (reference sequence). After removal of 3 bases from V and 8 bases from J, the junction contained 8 bases not matched to a gene. The CDR3 protein is CSASPQSGVTQYF. The CDR3 DNA reads TGCAGTGCTAGTCCCCAGAGCGGGGTTACGCAGTATTTT.

This clonotype was detected many times. The chain couples TRBV29-1 to TRBJ2-7; TRBD2 aligns across 7 bases. Trimming took 7 bases from V and 5 from J; bases not matched to a gene: 8. Germline assignment: CDR1 SQVTM and CDR2 ANQGSEA. The CDR3 consists of 12 residues. The CDR3 DNA is TGCAGCGCCGGCCGACTAGCCCACGAGCAGTACTTC. Protein: CSAGRLAHEQYF.

This clonotype was seen only a few times. Being one base from a much bigger clone, this may be a read error. DNA of the CDR3: TGTGCCAGTAACCGGGGGGGCCTTGGGGAGACCCAGTACTTC. Amino acids: CASNRGGLGETQYF. This chain connects TRBV19 to TRBJ2-5, with 8 bases that match TRBD2. CDR1 is LNHDA and CDR2 is SQIVND in the germline V gene (reference sequence). V was clipped by 7 bases and J by 5 bases; unmatched bases: 9. The CDR3 length is 14 residues.

This clonotype was counted ten times or more. This chain links TRBV15 with TRBJ2-1; 9 bases agree with TRBD1. CDR1 and CDR2 (germline): LNHNV, YYDKDF (reference sequence). Trimming took 0 bases from V and 7 from J; bases not matched to a gene: 4. CDR3 length: 15 amino acids. The DNA for the CDR3 is TGTGCCACCAGCAGAGATAGACAGGGGGGGAATGAGCAGTTCTTC. It is translated as CATSRDRQGGNEQFF.

This clonotype was recorded many times. The junction shows a germline mismatch at one end, possibly a read error. The CDR3 DNA is TGTGCCAGCAGCCTGGGTGGACAGGGGAATTCACCCCTCCACTTT. Its protein product is CASSLGGQGNSPLHF. J is TRBJ1-6 and V is TRBV5-1; 9 nucleotides match TRBD1. Germline V lookup: CDR1 SGHRS, CDR2 YFSETQ. The CDR3 has 15 residues.

The gene calls are TRBV29-1 and TRBJ2-1; 10 positions match TRBD2. This CDR3 contains 14 residues. Losses at the gene ends were 4 bases for V and 9 bases for J; bases not matched to a gene: 9. Germline V CDR1 and CDR2: SQVTM, ANQGSEA. Written as DNA, the CDR3 is TGCAGCGTTGGGACTAGCGGCGATGTGAGTGAGCAGTTCTTC. Translation: CSVGTSGDVSEQFF.

V and J are TRBV20-1 and TRBJ1-1; possible D gene TRBD1, 6 bases. Germline V CDR1 and CDR2: DFQATT, SNEGSKA (reference sequence). The CDR3 runs 16 residues. Trimming cost V 5 bases and J 4 bases, with 23 bases left between them. In nucleotides, the CDR3 is TGCAGTGCTCGCAGTCCCACAGGGATCGGACGCACTGAAGCTTTCTTT. It encodes CSARSPTGIGRTEAFF.

This clonotype occurred a few times. The V gene is TRBV6-1, the J gene TRBJ1-5; 10 bases align to TRBD1. This CDR3 has 13 amino acids. Germline CDR1 reads MNHNS; CDR2 reads SASEGT. The V segment lost 6 bases and the J segment 8 bases; nucleotides outside the gene matches: 4. CDR3 in DNA: TGTGCCAGCAGGGCGGACAGGGGGAAGCCCCAGCATTTT. It specifies CASRADRGKPQHF.

This clonotype was recorded once. The chain joins TRBV6-1 to TRBJ1-6; D is ambiguous. This CDR3 spans 16 amino acids. CDR1 and CDR2 (germline): MNHNS, SASEGT. Trimming left V 8 bases short and J 0 bases short, with 14 bases between. CDR3 sequence: CASGRVTSSYNSPLHF. CDR3 DNA: TGTGCCAGCGGACGGGTTACCAGCTCCTATAATTCACCCCTCCACTTT.

This clonotype was seen a few times. V usage is TRBV6-1 and J usage is TRBJ1-2, with D possibly matching TRBD1 (5 bases). Germline V gene sequence: CDR1 MNHNS, CDR2 SASEGT. This CDR3 is 15 amino acids long. V gave up 5 bases and J gave up 2 bases, with 15 bases separating them. Here the CDR3 reads CASSLRAGINYGYTF. DNA of the CDR3: TGTGCCAGCAGTCTCCGCGCAGGGATCAACTATGGCTACACCTTC.

This clonotype was observed a handful of times. J is TRBJ1-3 and V is TRBV7-8; D not resolved. Germline V gives CDR1 SGHVS, CDR2 FQNEAQ. The CDR3 contains 15 residues. Between the trimmed V and J ends, which lost 2 bases and 0 bases, there was a span of 8 bases. The CDR3 region is CASSLMSSSGNTIYF. The CDR3 DNA sequence: TGTGCCAGCAGCTTAATGTCGAGCTCTGGAAACACCATATATTTT. Supplemented by reference TRBV7-8 and TRBJ1-3, the full variable domain reads GAGVSQSPRYKVAKRGQDVALRCDPISGHVSLFWYQQALGQGPEFLTYFQNEAQLDKSGLPSDRFFAERPEGSVSTLKIQRTQQEDSAVYLCASSLMSSSGNTIYFGEGSWLTVV.

Comments on this clonotype: A much bigger clone sits one base away, suggesting this may be a read error. The rearrangement links TRBV20-1 to TRBJ1-6; D is unclear. The CDR3 runs to 14 residues. Trimming left V 2 bases short and J 2 bases short, with 7 bases between. From germline, CDR1 is DFQATT and CDR2 SNEGSKA (reference sequence). CDR3 coding DNA: TGCAGTGCTAGAAGGACTACCTATAATTCACCCCTCCACTTT. It is translated as CSARRTTYNSPLHF.

This clonotype was picked up a small number of times. J is TRBJ2-7 and V is TRBV11-1; 10 nucleotides line up with TRBD1. The V segment lost 1 base and the J segment 3 bases; nucleotides outside the gene matches: 12. The V gene's germline CDR1 is SGHAT and CDR2 FQDESV (reference sequence). The CDR3 consists of 18 residues. The CDR3 sequence is CASSLGGFQDRGNYEQYF. The CDR3 DNA follows: TGTGCCAGCAGCTTAGGGGGTTTCCAGGACAGGGGGAACTACGAGCAGTACTTC.